This TCR beta chain was identified during a study of shared clonotypes between healthy human individuals (dated by TCRdb to the early 2020s). Context from the whole study: The cohort included three men and a couple of women between 18 and 49 years of age. To estimate repertoire size and how much clonotype sharing occurs between individuals, the study deeply sequenced the blood TCR repertoires of five healthy adults. Libraries were prepared and TCR repertoires were sequenced by different laboratories using diverse techniques, in order to increase sequencing depth and limit assay-specific biases. Each donor's leukapheresis produced roughly between about 0.85 and 10 billion PBMCs. Per donor, three plates each were used for CD4 naive and CD4 memory, two for CD8 naive, and one for CD8 memory.

Healthy HIV-negative adults with no recently reported acute infections or vaccinations were included as donors. Only Caucasian adults living in Nashville, Tennessee, USA were represented among the donors. CD4+ T cells were enriched through magnetic negative selection, after which naive cells were positively selected on CD45RA and the remaining negative fraction served as the memory subset. Blood was obtained by leukapheresis, after which PBMCs were separated by Ficoll-Histopaque density gradient centrifugation and cryopreserved in liquid nitrogen vapor phase. Analytical flow cytometry was used to check the purity and quantity of every magnetically sorted T cell population. Each sorted fraction had its genomic DNA isolated and then quantified by UV absorbance on a Nanodrop 2000c. Using the deep immunoSEQ assay, TCR CDR3 regions were amplified from genomic DNA by multiplex PCR. Extracted genomic DNA from each cell subset was spread evenly across all wells of several immunoSEQ 96-well plates, with each plate serving as a replicate. For sorted subsets, 200 ng of genomic DNA, equivalent to 25,000 to 35,000 T cell genomes, went into each replicate PCR. Purified libraries were quantified with a Qubit 3.0 fluorometer, sized on a Bioanalyzer 2100, and re-quantified with the KAPA Library Quantification kit. Each immunoSEQ 96-well plate was sequenced on its own single-read 150-cycle Illumina NextSeq 550 flow cell. Under the source paper's analysis protocol: Because the immunoSEQ output included only junctional sequences and no quality scores, the filtering could not be the same as the filtering used for full-length reads. Sequences were annotated with PyIR, a Python wrapper for IgBLAST v1.9, using IMGT germline references to assign V/J genes and CDR3. Reads were filtered out if the reads had weak V/J assignments (E-value above 1e-6), no CDR3, stop codons, out-of-frame junctions, or ambiguous translated residues. V3J clonotypes were defined by identical inferred V gene, J gene, and CDR3 amino acid sequence. To compute the percentage overlap between repertoires, the number of shared unique clonotypes was divided by the size of the smaller repertoire. Three approaches were used to assess repertoire richness: RTK rarefaction, the Chao1 estimator, and Recon v2.1 estimates of unobserved clonotypes. For all TCRbeta clonotypes obtained by the gDNA method from several donors, generation probabilities were computed with OLGA. The immuneACCESS repertoire file appears here via TCRdb, limited to in-frame rearrangements. These files lack a portion of the clones; in checked studies, under half of the deficit traces to unresolved V genes, and the cause of the others is not known. V and J calls and clone size are as listed in that table; D and trimming were resolved from the DNA. This sample holds under 1,100,000 clones; 65% to 80% were observed only once. The ten largest clones add up to about 1.5% of the sample.

Points the paper makes about the study in general: Sharing across several donors was observed for 5% to 6.5% of naive CD4, over 3% of naive CD8, around 2.5% of memory CD4, and roughly 0.43% of memory CD8 clonotypes. Because the study included a small number of donors, the genetic and exposure-history diversity represented was limited. Incomplete sequencing was indicated by rarefaction of sorted-subset datasets, despite the large sequencing depth. Compared with non-shared clonotypes, the clonotypes found in all four sorted-subset donors had higher generation probabilities. Pairwise subsampling led to the expectation that sequencing depth would affect the degree of clonotype sharing among donors. Sampling was limited to blood, and TCR repertoires in tissue likely differ from TCR repertoires in blood. Naive subsets generally had larger estimated clonotype richness than memory subsets.

This clone was seen repeatedly, ten times or more. No cognate antigen has been identified for it. No base quality information exists; no much larger clone differs at one position. CDR1 is given as MDHEN and CDR2 as SYDVKM, both from the germline V gene. The CDR3 spans 16 residues, from the cysteine through the phenylalanine. Only CDR3 DNA remains: 48 bases, in frame from the first base. Trimming accounts for 1 base at V and 2 bases at J, while the number of junction bases matched to no gene is 7. This chain is built from TRBV28 and TRBJ1-2, with TRBD1 matching 7 junction bases. Sequencing was done on a sample of memory CD4+ T cells sorted from blood. Read against the paper, the sample's cell subset or site label means: CD45RA-negative fraction. This receptor was obtained from a man aged 18 to 30 in good health. The CDR3 protein is CASSLSQGVGNYGYTF. The nucleotides are TGTGCCAGCAGTTTATCGCAGGGGGTCGGCAACTATGGCTACACCTTC.